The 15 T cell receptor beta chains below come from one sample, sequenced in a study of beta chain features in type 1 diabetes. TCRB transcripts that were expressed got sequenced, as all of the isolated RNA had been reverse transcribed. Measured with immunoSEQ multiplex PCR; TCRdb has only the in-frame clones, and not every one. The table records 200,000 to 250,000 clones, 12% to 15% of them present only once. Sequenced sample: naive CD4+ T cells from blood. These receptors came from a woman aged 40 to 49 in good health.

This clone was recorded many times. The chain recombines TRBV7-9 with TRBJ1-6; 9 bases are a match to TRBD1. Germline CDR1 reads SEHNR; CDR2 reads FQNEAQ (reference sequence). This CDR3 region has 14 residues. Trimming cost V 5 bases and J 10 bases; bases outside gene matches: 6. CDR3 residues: CASSRDRAVSPLHF. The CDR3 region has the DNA TGTGCCAGCAGCCGGGACAGGGCGGTATCACCCCTCCACTTT.

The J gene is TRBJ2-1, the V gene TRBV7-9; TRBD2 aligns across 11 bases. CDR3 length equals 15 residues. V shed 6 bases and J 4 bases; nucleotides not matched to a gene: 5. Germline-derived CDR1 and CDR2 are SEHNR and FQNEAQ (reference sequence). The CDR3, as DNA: TGTGCCAGCAGGCCTACTAGCGGGGGATACAATGAGCAGTTCTTC. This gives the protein CASRPTSGGYNEQFF.

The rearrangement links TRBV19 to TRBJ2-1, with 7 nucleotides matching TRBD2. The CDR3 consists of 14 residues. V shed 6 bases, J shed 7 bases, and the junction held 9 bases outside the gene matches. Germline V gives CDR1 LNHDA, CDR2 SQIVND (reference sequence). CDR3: CASRGGGGNNEQFF. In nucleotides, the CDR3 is TGTGCCAGTAGGGGTGGGGGAGGGAATAATGAGCAGTTCTTC.

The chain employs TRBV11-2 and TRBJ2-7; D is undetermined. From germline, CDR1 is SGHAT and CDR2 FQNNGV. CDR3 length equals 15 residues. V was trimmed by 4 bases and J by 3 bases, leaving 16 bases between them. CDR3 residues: CASSSTAPIRYEQYF. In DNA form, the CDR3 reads TGTGCCAGCAGCTCCACAGCTCCCATCCGCTACGAGCAGTACTTC.

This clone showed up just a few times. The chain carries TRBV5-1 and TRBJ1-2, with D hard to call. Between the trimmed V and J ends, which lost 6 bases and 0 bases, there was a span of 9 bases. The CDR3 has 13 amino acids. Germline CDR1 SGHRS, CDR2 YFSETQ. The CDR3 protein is CASTGSPNYGYTF. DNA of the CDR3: TGCGCCAGCACCGGGAGTCCTAACTATGGCTACACCTTC.

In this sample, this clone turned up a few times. CDR3 sequence reads: CSSPPRGGGETQYF. The CDR3 nucleotides read TGCAGCTCACCACCTAGAGGGGGGGGAGAGACCCAGTACTTC. The chain uses TRBV29-1 and TRBJ2-5; D perhaps matches TRBD2 (7 bases). Germline CDR1 is SQVTM and CDR2 is ANQGSEA. V gave up 8 bases and J gave up 4 bases, with 20 bases separating them. This CDR3 has 14 amino acids.

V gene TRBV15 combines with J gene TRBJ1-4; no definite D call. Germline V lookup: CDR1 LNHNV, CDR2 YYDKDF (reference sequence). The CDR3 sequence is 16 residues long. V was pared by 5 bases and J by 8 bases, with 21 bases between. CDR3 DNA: TGTGCCACCAGCTCCTCCCAAGCGACGGTTGGGGAAAAACTGTTTTTT. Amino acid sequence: CATSSSQATVGEKLFF.

The CDR3 spells CAISGPGGGANEQFF. DNA of the CDR3: TGTGCCATCAGTGGCCCGGGCGGGGGGGCGAATGAGCAGTTCTTC. This chain uses TRBV10-3 with TRBJ2-1; 9 nucleotides agree with TRBD2. V was pared by 4 bases and J by 7 bases, with 8 bases of the junction left unmatched. Germline CDR1 is ENHRY and CDR2 is SYGVKD. The CDR3 covers 15 residues.

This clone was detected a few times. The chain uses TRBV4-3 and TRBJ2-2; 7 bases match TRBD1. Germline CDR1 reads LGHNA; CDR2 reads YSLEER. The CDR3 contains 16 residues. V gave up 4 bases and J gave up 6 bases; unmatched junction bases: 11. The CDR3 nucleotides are TGCGCCAGCAGCCCAAGCGGCAGGGGGAATCCCGGGGAGCTGTTTTTT. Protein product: CASSPSGRGNPGELFF.

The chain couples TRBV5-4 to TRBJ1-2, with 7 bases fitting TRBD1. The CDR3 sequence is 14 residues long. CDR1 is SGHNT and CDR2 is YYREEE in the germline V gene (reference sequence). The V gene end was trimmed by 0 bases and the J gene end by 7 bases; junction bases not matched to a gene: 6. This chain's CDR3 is CASSLESRGAGYTF. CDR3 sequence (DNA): TGTGCCAGCAGCTTGGAAAGCAGGGGGGCTGGCTACACCTTC.

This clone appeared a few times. The CDR3 protein is CSVEKRQAGNTIYF. In DNA, the CDR3 is TGCAGCGTAGAAAAAAGACAGGCTGGAAACACCATATATTTT. The chain uses TRBV29-1 and TRBJ1-3; tentatively, D is TRBD1 (6 bases). Germline V gene data show CDR1 as SQVTM and CDR2 as ANQGSEA. With 6 bases removed from V and 2 bases from J, the gap between germline ends came to 14 bases. The CDR3 runs 14 residues. The full variable domain, in which reference TRBV29-1 and TRBJ1-3 provide the parts outside the CDR3, is SAVISQKPSRDICQRGTSLTIQCQVDSQVTMMFWYRQQPGQSLTLIATANQGSEATYESGFVIDKFPISRPNLTFSTLTVSNMSPEDSSIYLCSVEKRQAGNTIYFGEGSWLTVV.

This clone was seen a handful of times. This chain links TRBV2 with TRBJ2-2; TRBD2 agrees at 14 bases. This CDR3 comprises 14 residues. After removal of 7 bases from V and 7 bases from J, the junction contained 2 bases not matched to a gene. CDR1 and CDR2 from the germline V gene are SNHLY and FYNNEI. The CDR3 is CASIGLAGGGELFF. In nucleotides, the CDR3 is TGTGCCAGCATCGGACTAGCGGGGGGCGGGGAGCTGTTTTTT.

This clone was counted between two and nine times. The CDR3 bases are TGTGCCAGTAGTGAGAGACTAGCGGGGGGTCTGAATGAGCAGTTCTTC. It is translated as CASSERLAGGLNEQFF. The chain employs TRBV19 and TRBJ2-1; 13 bases line up with TRBD2. Losses at the gene ends were 5 bases for V and 7 bases for J; bases not matched to a gene: 8. This CDR3 has 16 residues. Germline CDR1 reads LNHDA; CDR2 reads SQIVND (reference sequence).

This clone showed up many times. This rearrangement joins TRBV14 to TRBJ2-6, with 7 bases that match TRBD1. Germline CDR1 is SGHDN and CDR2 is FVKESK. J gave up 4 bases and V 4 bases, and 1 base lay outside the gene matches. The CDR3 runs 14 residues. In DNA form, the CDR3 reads TGTGCCAGCAGCCTCAGGGGGGGGGCCAACGTCCTGACTTTC. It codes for CASSLRGGANVLTF.

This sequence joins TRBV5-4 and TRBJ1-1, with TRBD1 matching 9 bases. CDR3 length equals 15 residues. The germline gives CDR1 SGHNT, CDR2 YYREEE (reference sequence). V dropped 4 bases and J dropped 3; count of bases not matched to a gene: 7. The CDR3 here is CASSPGQGQYTEAFF. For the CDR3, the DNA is TGTGCCAGCAGCCCGGGACAGGGACAGTACACTGAAGCTTTCTTT.